The present T cell receptor (beta chain) was sequenced within a study of shared clonotypes between healthy human individuals. The wider study: Each donor had three CD4 naive, three CD4 memory, two CD8 naive and one CD8 memory plate. Study findings and constraints: Sampling involved blood alone; tissue repertoires likely differ.

Germline loops: CDR1 KGHSH, CDR2 LQKENI. CDR3 length: 12 amino acids. Deletions cut 5 bases from V and 2 bases from J, with 6 bases between. All donors were healthy HIV-negative adults lacking recent acute infections or vaccinations. CD45RA-negative memory and CD45RA+ naive subsets were split from the CD4+ cells. Method: immunoSEQ multiplex PCR; TCRdb's copy keeps in-frame clones and lacks some. The table records fewer than 850,000 clones, about three quarters of them present only once. About this clone itself: Its antigen remains unidentified.

The gene calls are TRBV18 and TRBJ2-5; no firm D call. Sequencing was performed on memory CD4+ T cells sorted from blood. Subset given: CD45RA-negative fraction. The TCR sequence derives from a woman between 25 and 40 years old in good health. The CDR3 nucleotides read TGTGCCAGCTCAGCCCAGCAAGAGACCCAGTACTTC. Its translation: CASSAQQETQYF.